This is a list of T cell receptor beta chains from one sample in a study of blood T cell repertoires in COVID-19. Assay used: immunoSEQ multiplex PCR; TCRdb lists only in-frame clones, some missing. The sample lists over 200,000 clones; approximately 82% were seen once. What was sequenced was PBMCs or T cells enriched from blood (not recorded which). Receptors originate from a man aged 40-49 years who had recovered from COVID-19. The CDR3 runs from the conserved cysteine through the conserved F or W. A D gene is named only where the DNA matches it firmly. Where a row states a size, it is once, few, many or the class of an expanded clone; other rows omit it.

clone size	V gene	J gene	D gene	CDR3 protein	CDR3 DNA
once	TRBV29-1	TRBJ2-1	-	CSVEELDTSLNNEQFF	TGCAGCGTTGAAGAGCTCGACACTTCCTTAAACAATGAGCAGTTCTTC
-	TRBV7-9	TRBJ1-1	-	CASSSRDAREAFF	TGTGCCAGCAGCTCCCGGGATGCGCGTGAAGCTTTCTTT
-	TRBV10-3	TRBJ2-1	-	CAISDGVGGGYNEQFF	TGTGCCATCAGTGACGGGGTGGGAGGTGGGTACAATGAGCAGTTCTTC
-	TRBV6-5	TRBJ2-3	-	CASSRGPPSTDTQYF	TGTGCCAGCAGTAGGGGTCCCCCTAGCACAGATACGCAGTATTTT
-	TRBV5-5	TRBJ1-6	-	CASSLGPTYNSPLHF	TGTGCCAGCAGCTTAGGCCCGACTTATAATTCACCCCTCCACTTT
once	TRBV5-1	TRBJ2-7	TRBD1	CASSFRDSGYEQYF	TGCGCCAGCAGCTTCCGGGACAGCGGCTACGAGCAGTACTTC
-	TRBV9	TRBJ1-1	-	CASSAGGGRRDTEAFF	TGTGCCAGCAGCGCCGGGGGAGGCCGGCGGGACACTGAAGCTTTCTTT
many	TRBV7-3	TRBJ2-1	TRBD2	CASSFGLGVNNEQFF	TGTGCCAGCAGCTTTGGACTAGGGGTGAATAATGAGCAGTTCTTC
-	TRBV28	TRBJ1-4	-	CASSLGGYEKLFF	TGTGCCAGCAGTTTAGGGGGGTATGAAAAACTGTTTTTT
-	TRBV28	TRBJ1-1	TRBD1	CASIPGQGATEAFF	TGTGCCAGCATTCCGGGACAGGGGGCCACTGAAGCTTTCTTT